This is a list of T cell receptor beta chains from one sample in a study of somatic mutations in cytotoxic T cells in rheumatoid arthritis. This table comes from immunoSEQ multiplex PCR, and its TCRdb copy is limited to in-frame clones, with some not included. In the table there are thousands of clones, 75% to 90% of which are singletons. Sequencing was done on a sample of CD8+ T cells sorted from blood. The receptors originated from a man in his forties with rheumatoid arthritis. The CDR3 runs from the conserved cysteine through the conserved F or W. Fields, in order: CDR3 protein, CDR3 DNA, J gene, clone size, D gene, V gene. D genes are given only for firm matches. Clone sizes are given selectively: once, few, many, or a class where the clone is expanded.

CDR3 protein: CSVALAVFSTDTQYF
CDR3 DNA: TGCAGCGTTGCCCTAGCGGTTTTTAGCACAGATACGCAGTATTTT
J gene: TRBJ2-3
clone size: .
D gene: TRBD2
V gene: TRBV29-1

CDR3 protein: CASSITDYNEQFF
CDR3 DNA: TGTGCCAGCAGTATAACAGATTACAATGAGCAGTTCTTC
J gene: TRBJ2-1
clone size: .
D gene: .
V gene: TRBV28

CDR3 protein: CASSGGSVQPQHF
CDR3 DNA: TGTGCCAGTAGTGGGGGGAGTGTTCAGCCCCAGCATTTT
J gene: TRBJ1-5
clone size: .
D gene: .
V gene: TRBV19

CDR3 protein: CASSLTGDRNLRGSGELFF
CDR3 DNA: TGCGCCAGCAGCTTGACAGGGGACCGGAACCTTAGGGGATCCGGGGAGCTGTTTTTT
J gene: TRBJ2-2
clone size: .
D gene: TRBD1
V gene: TRBV5-1

CDR3 protein: CASSQEGQVYSNQPQHF
CDR3 DNA: TGCGCCAGCAGCCAGGAGGGACAGGTCTATAGCAATCAGCCCCAGCATTTT
J gene: TRBJ1-5
clone size: .
D gene: TRBD1
V gene: TRBV4-1

CDR3 protein: CASSITIGQETQYF
CDR3 DNA: TGTGCCAGTAGTATCACAATTGGTCAAGAGACCCAGTACTTC
J gene: TRBJ2-5
clone size: few
D gene: .
V gene: TRBV19

CDR3 protein: CASSSDRRSEQYF
CDR3 DNA: TGTGCCAGCAGTTCGGACAGGAGAAGCGAGCAGTACTTC
J gene: TRBJ2-7
clone size: .
D gene: TRBD1
V gene: TRBV6-5

CDR3 protein: CASSETGTKKETQYF
CDR3 DNA: TGCGCCAGCAGTGAAACCGGGACTAAAAAAGAGACCCAGTACTTC
J gene: TRBJ2-5
clone size: .
D gene: TRBD2
V gene: TRBV10-2

CDR3 protein: CASSLGQSNEQFF
CDR3 DNA: TGCGCCAGCAGCCTCGGACAGTCGAATGAGCAGTTCTTC
J gene: TRBJ2-1
clone size: .
D gene: .
V gene: TRBV5-1

CDR3 protein: CASSSGTGGSETQYF
CDR3 DNA: TGCGCCAGCAGCTCAGGGACGGGGGGGTCGGAGACCCAGTACTTC
J gene: TRBJ2-5
clone size: .
D gene: TRBD2
V gene: TRBV4-1

CDR3 protein: CASRTQVNTGELFF
CDR3 DNA: TGTGCCAGCAGAACCCAGGTAAACACCGGGGAGCTGTTTTTT
J gene: TRBJ2-2
clone size: .
D gene: .
V gene: TRBV2

CDR3 protein: CASSLPGSTDTQYF
CDR3 DNA: TGTGCCAGCAGCCTCCCGGGGAGCACAGATACGCAGTATTTT
J gene: TRBJ2-3
clone size: .
D gene: .
V gene: TRBV7-2

CDR3 protein: CASSLGGGTPADTQYF
CDR3 DNA: TGTGCCAGCAGCTTAGGGGGGGGGACACCGGCAGATACGCAGTATTTT
J gene: TRBJ2-3
clone size: .
D gene: .
V gene: TRBV7-8

CDR3 protein: CSVEKRDNEQFF
CDR3 DNA: TGCAGCGTCGAGAAGAGGGACAATGAGCAGTTCTTC
J gene: TRBJ2-1
clone size: once
D gene: .
V gene: TRBV29-1

CDR3 protein: CASSQDRGYTEAFF
CDR3 DNA: TGCGCCAGCAGCCAAGATCGAGGCTACACTGAAGCTTTCTTT
J gene: TRBJ1-1
clone size: once
D gene: .
V gene: TRBV4-1

CDR3 protein: CARQGAGYGYTF
CDR3 DNA: TGTGCCAGACAGGGGGCGGGCTATGGCTACACCTTC
J gene: TRBJ1-2
clone size: .
D gene: TRBD1
V gene: TRBV2

CDR3 protein: CASSFPGTVLYEQYF
CDR3 DNA: TGTGCCAGCAGCTTTCCCGGGACAGTTTTATACGAGCAGTACTTC
J gene: TRBJ2-7
clone size: .
D gene: TRBD1
V gene: TRBV7-9

CDR3 protein: CASSTRSIPNNEQFF
CDR3 DNA: TGTGCCAGCAGCACCCGGTCAATTCCAAACAATGAGCAGTTCTTC
J gene: TRBJ2-1
clone size: .
D gene: .
V gene: TRBV5-6

CDR3 protein: CASSLALAAHNEQFF
CDR3 DNA: TGTGCCAGCAGCTTGGCCCTAGCGGCACACAATGAGCAGTTCTTC
J gene: TRBJ2-1
clone size: .
D gene: TRBD2
V gene: TRBV5-5

CDR3 protein: CASSPGLGRAVEQYF
CDR3 DNA: TGTGCCAGCAGCCCCGGGTTAGGCAGGGCGGTCGAGCAGTACTTC
J gene: TRBJ2-7
clone size: .
D gene: .
V gene: TRBV11-2

CDR3 protein: CASSLATPGSHGYTF
CDR3 DNA: TGCGCCAGCAGCTTGGCTACACCAGGGTCTCATGGCTACACCTTC
J gene: TRBJ1-2
clone size: .
D gene: .
V gene: TRBV5-1

CDR3 protein: CASSSDWNTGELFF
CDR3 DNA: TGTGCCAGCAGCTCGGACTGGAACACCGGGGAGCTGTTTTTT
J gene: TRBJ2-2
clone size: .
D gene: .
V gene: TRBV11-2

CDR3 protein: CAISDSTGEAQPQHF
CDR3 DNA: TGTGCCATCAGTGACTCGACAGGGGAAGCCCAGCCCCAGCATTTT
J gene: TRBJ1-5
clone size: .
D gene: TRBD1
V gene: TRBV10-3

CDR3 protein: CASSPVGGRDEQFF
CDR3 DNA: TGTGCCAGCAGCCCCGTCGGGGGGAGGGATGAGCAGTTCTTC
J gene: TRBJ2-1
clone size: few
D gene: TRBD2
V gene: TRBV4-2

CDR3 protein: CASSEAHGVEGGYTF
CDR3 DNA: TGTGCCAGCAGTGAAGCGCATGGGGTGGAGGGGGGCTACACCTTC
J gene: TRBJ1-2
clone size: .
D gene: .
V gene: TRBV6-1

CDR3 protein: CSVPGLAGFTDTQYF
CDR3 DNA: TGCAGCGTCCCTGGACTAGCGGGCTTCACAGATACGCAGTATTTT
J gene: TRBJ2-3
clone size: .
D gene: TRBD2
V gene: TRBV29-1

CDR3 protein: CASSLGQGPEAFF
CDR3 DNA: TGTGCCAGCAGCTTGGGTCAGGGTCCAGAAGCTTTCTTT
J gene: TRBJ1-1
clone size: once
D gene: .
V gene: TRBV5-4

CDR3 protein: CASSFSGGETQYF
CDR3 DNA: TGTGCCAGCAGCTTTAGCGGGGGAGAGACCCAGTACTTC
J gene: TRBJ2-5
clone size: .
D gene: TRBD2
V gene: TRBV5-4

CDR3 protein: CASRQKNTEAFF
CDR3 DNA: TGTGCCAGTAGGCAGAAGAACACTGAAGCTTTCTTT
J gene: TRBJ1-1
clone size: .
D gene: .
V gene: TRBV19